The rows below give T cell receptor beta chains drawn from one sample of a study of T cell repertoires in cytomegalovirus infection. One entry per CDR3 protein, called by TCRdb with MiXCR from the reads. The sample comprises a few hundred thousand distinct CDR3 sequences, around 27% of which are singletons, and about 13% rests with the top ten. The sequencing input was PBMCs. Receptor source: a human donor in good health (CMV status not recorded). Some clones in this sample may be carry-over from other donors' samples. CDR3s include the opening cysteine and the closing phenylalanine or tryptophan. Each record gives: D gene, J gene, clone size, V gene, CDR3 protein, CDR3 DNA. D genes are given only for firm matches. Size is stated for part of the rows, as once, few or many counts, or as a class when the clone is expanded.

- TRBJ2-1 - TRBV29-1 CSVTGTSSYNEQFF TGCAGCGTCACAGGCACAAGCTCCTACAATGAGCAGTTCTTC
TRBD2 TRBJ2-1 - TRBV7-4 CASSLSPSGIYNEQFF TGTGCCAGCAGCTTATCCCCTAGCGGGATCTACAATGAGCAGTTCTTC
TRBD2 TRBJ2-5 few TRBV12-3/TRBV12-4 CASSGRGRETQYF TGTGCCAGCAGCGGGCGGGGGAGGGAGACCCAGTACTTC
- TRBJ2-1 few TRBV7-9 CASSSRRYNEQFF TGTGCCAGCAGCTCCAGACGATACAATGAGCAGTTCTTC
- TRBJ2-1 few TRBV15 CATSTIQDNNEQFF TGTGCCACCAGCACAATTCAGGACAACAATGAGCAGTTCTTC
- TRBJ2-1 - TRBV12-3/TRBV12-4 CASSSSGAGLASSEQFF TGTGCCAGCAGTTCCTCTGGTGCGGGCCTAGCGTCCTCTGAGCAGTTCTTC
- TRBJ1-2 - TRBV28 CASSSGPRDYGYTF TGTGCCAGCAGTTCCGGACCGAGGGACTATGGCTACACCTTC
TRBD2 TRBJ2-1 - TRBV12-3/TRBV12-4 CASSFSAASGRAEQFF TGTGCCAGCAGCTTTAGTGCGGCTAGCGGGAGGGCAGAGCAGTTCTTC
TRBD2 TRBJ2-3 few TRBV5-5 CASSSSGASTDTQYF TGTGCCAGCAGCTCTAGCGGTGCTAGCACAGATACGCAGTATTTT
- TRBJ1-2 - TRBV25-1 CASSESTEVGYTF TGTGCCAGCAGTGAATCAACCGAAGTAGGCTACACCTTC
- TRBJ2-1 - TRBV19 CASSIRVTGEQFF TGTGCCAGTAGTATAAGGGTAACCGGTGAGCAGTTCTTC
TRBD1 TRBJ1-1 few TRBV19 CASSIDGTANTEAFF TGTGCCAGTAGTATTGATGGGACAGCGAACACTGAAGCTTTCTTT
- TRBJ1-4 few TRBV27 CASSLYRESLATNEKLFF TGTGCCAGCAGTTTATATCGGGAGAGCCTAGCAACTAATGAAAAGCTGTTTTTT
- TRBJ2-7 - TRBV7-8 CASSFNWAASEQYF TGTGCCAGCAGCTTTAACTGGGCCGCCTCGGAGCAGTACTTC
- TRBJ2-1 - TRBV20-1 CSVLADGVNEQFF TGCAGTGTCTTAGCTGATGGGGTGAATGAGCAGTTCTTC
TRBD2 TRBJ2-5 many TRBV7-2 CASSSRLAGAGLETQYF TGTGCCAGCAGCTCGAGACTAGCGGGGGCGGGACTGGAGACCCAGTACTTC
TRBD2 TRBJ2-1 few TRBV19 CASSIALAGGSYNEQFF TGTGCCAGTAGTATAGCACTAGCGGGGGGCTCCTACAATGAGCAGTTCTTC
TRBD2 TRBJ2-1 - TRBV7-4 CASSFSGSARNEQFF TGTGCCAGCAGCTTTAGCGGGAGCGCTAGGAATGAGCAGTTCTTC
- TRBJ2-5 - TRBV28 CASSLFVDETQYF TGTGCCAGCAGTTTGTTTGTGGACGAGACCCAGTACTTC
TRBD2 TRBJ2-3 - TRBV19 CASSIVTSGRSDTQYF TGTGCCAGTAGTATAGTGACTAGCGGGAGATCAGATACGCAGTATTTT
- TRBJ1-2 - TRBV11-3 CASSLGVEASNYGYTF TGTGCCAGCAGCTTAGGAGTGGAAGCAAGCAACTATGGCTACACCTTC
TRBD1 TRBJ1-4 - TRBV7-6 CASSRDRVNEKLFF TGTGCCAGCAGCCGGGACAGGGTTAATGAAAAACTGTTTTTT
- TRBJ2-3 many TRBV7-2 CASSGGATDTQYF TGTGCCAGCTCGGGCGGGGCCACAGATACGCAGTATTTT
TRBD2 TRBJ2-7 once TRBV7-9 CASSLTSGVHEQYF TGTGCCAGCAGCTTAACTAGCGGGGTACACGAGCAGTACTTC
TRBD1 TRBJ1-2 many TRBV7-2 CASSLAGGTGNYGYTF TGTGCCAGCAGCTTAGCCGGAGGGACAGGCAACTATGGCTACACCTTC
TRBD1 TRBJ2-5 few TRBV7-8 CASSFQGQSSRETQYF TGTGCCAGCAGCTTCCAGGGACAGTCCTCCCGGGAGACCCAGTACTTC
TRBD1 TRBJ2-1 - TRBV24-1 CATSDFGQGANNEQFF TGTGCCACCAGTGACTTTGGACAGGGGGCTAATAATGAGCAGTTCTTC
TRBD1 TRBJ2-2 - TRBV2 CASSEQGQMNTGELFF TGTGCCAGCAGTGAACAGGGACAGATGAACACCGGGGAGCTGTTTTTT
- TRBJ2-1 - TRBV10-2 CASSEARVRNEQFF TGCGCCAGCAGTGAGGCCAGGGTCCGCAATGAGCAGTTCTTC
- TRBJ1-5 once TRBV2 CASSVEGLSNQPQHF TGTGCCAGCAGTGTTGAGGGTTTAAGCAATCAGCCCCAGCATTTT
- TRBJ2-1 few TRBV28 CASSYKTYNEQFF TGTGCCAGCAGTTACAAGACTTACAATGAGCAGTTCTTC
- TRBJ1-1 - TRBV7-3 CASSSVAGLNTEAFF TGTGCCAGCAGCTCCGTAGCAGGGCTGAACACTGAAGCTTTCTTT
TRBD1 TRBJ1-2 - TRBV6-5 CASSENRGRGYTF TGTGCCAGCAGCGAAAACAGGGGGAGGGGCTACACCTTC
- TRBJ2-1 - TRBV4-3 CASSHHVVAWHLEQFF TGCGCCAGCAGCCACCATGTGGTAGCGTGGCATCTTGAGCAGTTCTTC
TRBD1 TRBJ1-4 - TRBV5-8 CASSATGRRNEKLFF TGTGCCAGCAGCGCGACAGGGAGACGTAATGAAAAACTGTTTTTT
- TRBJ2-2 - TRBV7-9 CASSNRQLNTGELFF TGTGCCAGCAGCAACAGACAGTTGAACACCGGGGAGCTGTTTTTT
TRBD2 TRBJ2-5 few TRBV6-2/TRBV6-3 CASSYRLAGGTQETQYF TGTGCCAGCAGTTACCGACTAGCGGGAGGTACGCAAGAGACCCAGTACTTC
TRBD2 TRBJ2-3 - TRBV4-1 CASSQDIAGGVKDTQYF TGCGCCAGCAGCCAAGATATAGCGGGAGGGGTCAAGGATACGCAGTATTTT
- TRBJ2-7 - TRBV20-1 CSQGSHYEQYF TGCAGTCAGGGGTCGCACTACGAGCAGTACTTC
TRBD2 TRBJ2-1 - TRBV5-1 CASSSTLAGGSYNEQFF TGCGCCAGCAGCTCAACCTTAGCGGGAGGATCCTACAATGAGCAGTTCTTC
- TRBJ1-2 - TRBV2 CASSERGSGYTF TGTGCCAGCAGTGAAAGGGGATCCGGCTACACCTTC
- TRBJ1-1 - TRBV4-1 CASSHGGGGDTEAFF TGCGCCAGCAGCCATGGGGGAGGGGGGGACACTGAAGCTTTCTTT
TRBD1 TRBJ2-7 - TRBV15 CATSAGTGRYEQYF TGTGCCACCAGCGCCGGGACAGGGCGATACGAGCAGTACTTC
TRBD2 TRBJ2-1 few TRBV2 CASSASGRTYNEQFF TGTGCCAGCAGTGCTAGCGGGAGGACCTACAATGAGCAGTTCTTC
- TRBJ2-3 many TRBV7-2 CASSPAVTRRDTQYF TGTGCCAGCAGCCCCGCCGTTACCCGTCGGGATACGCAGTATTTT
TRBD2 TRBJ2-2 many TRBV7-2 CASRGGGVTGELFF TGTGCCAGCAGGGGTGGGGGGGTAACGGGGGAGCTGTTTTTT
TRBD2 TRBJ2-1 - TRBV11-2 CAILPGLAGASEQFF TGTGCCATCTTACCGGGACTAGCGGGAGCGAGTGAGCAGTTCTTC
- TRBJ1-6 few TRBV7-3 CASSLTGTEGYNSPLHF TGTGCCAGCAGCTTGACCGGGACCGAGGGCTATAATTCACCCCTCCACTTT
TRBD1 TRBJ1-3 - TRBV2 CASSPGQRSGNTIYF TGTGCCAGCAGTCCGGGACAGAGATCTGGAAACACCATATATTTT
- TRBJ1-4 - TRBV7-9 CASSLGRGSEKLFF TGTGCCAGCAGCTTAGGCCGGGGAAGTGAAAAACTGTTTTTT